Reported below is one TCR beta chain. These data belong to a study of identifying expanded T cells in peripheral blood. The assay was immunoSEQ multiplex PCR, and TCRdb's table has in-frame clones only and misses some. The sample lists about 110,000 clones; around nine tenths were seen once. This receptor was identified in a person aged 18 to 69 in good health. Material for sequencing was blood.

This chain's CDR3 is CASSQDLNTEAFF. Written as DNA, the CDR3 is TGTGCCAGCTCCCAAGACTTGAACACTGAAGCTTTCTTT. This sequence joins TRBV18 and TRBJ1-1; the D is unclear. V dropped 6 bases and J dropped 0 bases, with 8 bases sitting between them. This CDR3 has 13 residues. Germline V gene sequence: CDR1 KGHSH, CDR2 LQKENI.